One sample yielded the 4 T cell receptor beta chains listed below, sequenced in a study of blood T cell repertoires in COVID-19 (dated by TCRdb to about 2020). To prepare the library, the immunoSEQ multiplex PCR assay was applied. TCRdb carries this immuneACCESS record with in-frame sequences only. Its versions omit some clonotypes, under half of them owing to an unresolved V gene in the studies checked, with the rest unexplained. This sample holds around 170,000 clones; roughly nine tenths were observed only once. The ten largest clones capture about 1.9% of the sample. The sequencing input was peripheral blood. The receptors shown here come from a man aged 18-30 years who had recovered from COVID-19.

V gene TRBV28 combines with J gene TRBJ2-3; 12 bases map to TRBD2. Per germline, CDR1 MDHEN and CDR2 SYDVKM. Unmatched junction bases numbered 7, after V lost 3 bases and J lost 6 bases. The length of the CDR3 is 16 residues. CDR3 coding DNA: TGTGCCAGCAGTTTCGCACTAGCGGGAGGATTTGATACGCAGTATTTT. Amino acid sequence: CASSFALAGGFDTQYF. Full variable domain (missing parts from reference TRBV28 and TRBJ2-3): DVKVTQSSRYLVKRTGEKVFLECVQDMDHENMFWYRQDPGLGLRLIYFSYDVKMKEKGDIPEGYSVSREKKERFSLILESASTNQTSMYLCASSFALAGGFDTQYFGPGTRLTVL.

The CDR3 here is CASSIAGQGTTEAFF. The CDR3 DNA reads as TGTGCCAGTAGTATAGCGGGACAGGGAACTACTGAAGCTTTCTTT. This chain connects TRBV19 to TRBJ1-1; 9 bases fit TRBD1. CDR1 LNHDA and CDR2 SQIVND come from the germline V gene (reference sequence). The V gene end was trimmed by 1 base and the J gene end by 5 bases; junction bases not matched to a gene: 5. This CDR3 comprises 15 residues.

This sequence joins TRBV28 and TRBJ1-3; possibly TRBD1 for D (6 bases). The CDR3 totals 17 residues. The germline CDR1 and CDR2 sequences are MDHEN and SYDVKM. V was pared by 0 bases and J by 1 base, with 13 bases between. In DNA, the CDR3 is TGTGCCAGCAGTTTATGGGTCGGGCAGGGGTCTGGAAACACCATATATTTT. The encoded protein is CASSLWVGQGSGNTIYF.

The gene calls are TRBV6-5 and TRBJ2-7; TRBD2 is a possible D gene (6 bases). The germline CDR1 and CDR2 sequences are MNHEY and SVGAGI. The CDR3 runs 12 residues. V was cut by 8 bases and J by 2 bases, with 10 bases left in between. CDR3 amino acids: CASWEAPYEQYF. DNA of the CDR3: TGTGCCAGCTGGGAGGCCCCCTACGAGCAGTACTTC.